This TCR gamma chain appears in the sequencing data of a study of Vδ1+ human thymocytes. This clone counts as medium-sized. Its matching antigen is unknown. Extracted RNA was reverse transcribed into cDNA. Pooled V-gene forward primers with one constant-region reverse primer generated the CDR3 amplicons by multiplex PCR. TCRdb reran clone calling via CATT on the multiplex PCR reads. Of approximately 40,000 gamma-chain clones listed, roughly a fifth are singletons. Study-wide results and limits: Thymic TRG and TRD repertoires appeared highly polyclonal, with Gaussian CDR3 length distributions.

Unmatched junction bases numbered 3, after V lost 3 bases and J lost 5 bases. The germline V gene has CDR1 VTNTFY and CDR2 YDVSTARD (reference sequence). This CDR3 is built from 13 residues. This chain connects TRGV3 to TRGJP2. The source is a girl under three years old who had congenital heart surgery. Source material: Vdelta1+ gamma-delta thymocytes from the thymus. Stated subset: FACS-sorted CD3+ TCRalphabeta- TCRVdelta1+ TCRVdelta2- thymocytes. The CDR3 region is CATWDGSDWIKTF. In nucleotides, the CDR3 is TGTGCCACCTGGGACGGAAGTGATTGGATCAAGACGTTT.